The 28 T cell receptor beta chains listed next were all sequenced from one sample in a study of T cells in Graves' hyperthyroidism and ophthalmopathy. Using RNA transcripts as the source, TCR beta CDR3 regions were amplified. First-round RT-PCR with HTBI primers amplified the TCR CDR3 region. In TCRdb, the multiplex PCR reads were re-called with MiXCR into one record per CDR3 protein. Among about 200,000 distinct CDR3 sequences, roughly a sixth were seen once, and the ten largest hold about half. Sequenced input: blood. Receptors were obtained from a woman aged 45-65 years with Graves' hyperthyroidism.

This clonotype was detected many times. The chain employs TRBV12-3 or TRBV12-4 and TRBJ1-2; 8 nucleotides match TRBD1. This CDR3 is built from 16 residues. The V gene end was trimmed by 6 bases and the J gene end by 7 bases; junction bases not matched to a gene: 16. CDR3 nucleotide sequence: TGTGCCAGCAGACAAACCCTAAGGACAGGGTCCGGTGGCTACACCTTC. It translates to CASRQTLRTGSGGYTF.

This clonotype was detected only a few times. V usage is TRBV4-2 and J usage is TRBJ1-6; D uncertain. The length of the CDR3 is 15 residues. CDR1 LGHNA and CDR2 YNFKEQ come from the germline V gene. Trimming removed 0 bases from V and 7 bases from J, with 10 bases in between. This CDR3 reads CASSQDEVQNSPLHF. CDR3 bases: TGTGCCAGCAGCCAAGATGAGGTGCAAAATTCACCCCTCCACTTT.

This chain connects TRBV19 to TRBJ1-1; 8 positions match TRBD1. This CDR3 is 15 amino acids long. From germline, CDR1 is LNHDA and CDR2 SQIVND (reference sequence). Germline trimming cut 5 bases from V and 3 bases from J; bases unmatched to any gene: 8. The CDR3 region is CASSVHRGLDTEAFF. The CDR3 DNA follows: TGTGCCAGTAGTGTCCACAGGGGGTTGGACACTGAAGCTTTCTTT.

This clonotype was recorded only once. The chain uses TRBV11-2 and TRBJ2-5; the match to TRBD1 covers 8 bases. The CDR3 length is 14 residues. Per germline, CDR1 SGHAT and CDR2 FQNNGV. V lost 4 bases, J lost 3 bases, and 4 bases stayed unmatched. The CDR3: CASSSPGQEETQYF. The DNA for the CDR3 is TGTGCCAGCAGCTCTCCGGGACAGGAAGAGACCCAGTACTTC.

The sample holds many counts of this clonotype. The rearrangement joins TRBV5-5 to TRBJ2-1; TRBD2 aligns across 9 bases. The V gene's germline CDR1 is SGHKS and CDR2 YYEKEE (reference sequence). The V gene end was trimmed by 3 bases and the J gene end by 10 bases; junction bases not matched to a gene: 5. The length of the CDR3 is 13 residues. The CDR3 sequence: CASSSPGTSEQFF. For the CDR3, the DNA is TGTGCCAGCAGCTCACCCGGGACTAGCGAGCAGTTCTTC. Based on the CDR3 plus reference TRBV5-5 and TRBJ2-1, the full variable domain is DAGVTQSPTHLIKTRGQQVTLRCSPISGHKSVSWYQQVLGQGPQFIFQYYEKEERGRGNFPDRFSARQFPNYSSELNVNALLLGDSALYLCASSSPGTSEQFFGPGTRLTVL.

The V and J genes are TRBV2 and TRBJ1-1; D unclear. CDR3 length equals 13 residues. V was cut by 2 bases and J by 11 bases, with 15 bases left in between. Germline-derived CDR1 and CDR2 are SNHLY and FYNNEI. The CDR3 loop is CASSESETPRAFF. The CDR3 bases are TGTGCCAGCAGTGAATCGGAGACCCCCCGGGCTTTCTTT. Looking up the rest from reference TRBV2 and TRBJ1-1 gives the full variable domain: EPEVTQTPSHQVTQMGQEVILRCVPISNHLYFYWYRQILGQKVEFLVSFYNNEISEKSEIFDDQFSVERPDGSNFTLKIRSTKLEDSAMYFCASSESETPRAFFGQGTRLTVV.

The gene calls are TRBV11-2 and TRBJ2-7, with D possibly being TRBD1 (6 bases). Germline CDR1 reads SGHAT; CDR2 reads FQNNGV. The CDR3 has 16 residues. V lost 5 bases, J lost 6 bases, and 23 bases lay in between. The CDR3 sequence: CASSNIVALGAGEQYF. The CDR3 DNA reads TGTGCCAGCAGCAATATTGTCGCCCTGGGGGCAGGCGAGCAGTACTTC. Full variable domain (rest looked up from reference TRBV11-2 and TRBJ2-7): EAGVAQSPRYKIIEKRQSVAFWCNPISGHATLYWYQQILGQGPKLLIQFQNNGVVDDSQLPKDRFSAERLKGVDSTLKIQPAKLEDSAVYLCASSNIVALGAGEQYFGPGTRLTVT.

This clonotype turned up a few times. A read error may produce the germline difference seen at one junction end. In nucleotides, the CDR3 is TGTGCCAGCAACCAAGCCCAGGGGGAAAATCGGCCCCAGCATTTT. It specifies CASNQAQGENRPQHF. The chain links TRBV12-3 or TRBV12-4 to TRBJ1-5, with 7 bases aligning to TRBD1. The CDR3 contains 15 residues.

This clonotype came up many times. V usage is TRBV20-1 and J usage is TRBJ1-1, with unresolved D. This CDR3 has 14 amino acids. Germline lookup yields CDR1 DFQATT and CDR2 SNEGSKA (reference sequence). V lost 5 bases and J lost 1, with 14 bases in between. The CDR3 DNA is TGCAGTGCTCGTGGACTGAGAGAGAACACTGAAGCTTTCTTT. Translation: CSARGLRENTEAFF.

The chain links TRBV15 to TRBJ1-2; D may be TRBD1 (5 bases). CDR1 and CDR2 (germline): LNHNV, YYDKDF (reference sequence). The CDR3 extends over 13 amino acids. Trimming cost V 0 bases and J 7 bases, with 9 bases left between them. The CDR3 sequence is CATSRDKTVGYTF. CDR3 nucleotide sequence: TGTGCCACCAGCAGAGATAAGACAGTTGGCTACACCTTC.

This clonotype was picked up many times. The chain links TRBV7-9 to TRBJ2-5, with 12 nucleotides matching TRBD2. The CDR3 is 19 amino acids. The germline CDR1 and CDR2 sequences are SEHNR and FQNEAQ (reference sequence). Trimming took 0 bases from V and 4 from J; bases not matched to a gene: 12. For the CDR3, the DNA is TGTGCCAGCAGCTTAGCCGAGGGAACTAGCGGGAGGATACGAGAGACCCAGTACTTC. As protein: CASSLAEGTSGRIRETQYF.

This clonotype was found many times. V gene TRBV7-9 combines with J gene TRBJ2-1; D not resolved. V lost 5 bases and J 6 bases, leaving 14 bases between the germline ends. Germline values: CDR1 SEHNR, CDR2 FQNEAQ (reference sequence). This CDR3 comprises 14 residues. In nucleotides, the CDR3 is TGTGCCAGCAGCAAATGGACGGAGCGCAATGAGCAGTTCTTC. The encoded protein is CASSKWTERNEQFF.

This clonotype was seen many times. The V call is TRBV6-1, the J call TRBJ2-1; D is perhaps TRBD2 (5 bases). The germline CDR1 and CDR2 sequences are MNHNS and SASEGT. The V end was cut by 1 base, the J end by 7 bases, with 14 bases between. This CDR3 comprises 15 residues. The CDR3 DNA reads TGTGCCAGCAGTGAAGGGACTTCGATACAAAATGAGCAGTTCTTC. It yields the protein CASSEGTSIQNEQFF.

The V call is TRBV10-3, the J call TRBJ2-7; 11 nucleotides match TRBD2. The J call may not be correct, given that the DNA end is closer to TRBJ2-1. Germline CDR1 and CDR2: ENHRY and SYGVKD. The CDR3 is 15 amino acids. CDR3 amino acids: CATRGLAGGNYEQFF. The DNA for the CDR3 is TGTGCCACCCGGGGGCTAGCGGGAGGTAACTACGAGCAGTTCTTC.

The chain joins TRBV9 to TRBJ2-6, with D perhaps TRBD1 (6 bases). CDR1 SGDLS and CDR2 YYNGEE come from the germline V gene. The CDR3 runs 20 residues. V was pared by 5 bases and J by 0 bases, with 24 bases between. The CDR3 bases are TGTGCCAGCAGAGAACCGGGACACGGCTCCATTTACTCTGGGGCCAACGTCCTGACTTTC. It translates to CASREPGHGSIYSGANVLTF.

The chain recombines TRBV7-2 with TRBJ2-7, with TRBD1 as a possible D gene (6 bases). The V gene lost 3 bases and the J gene lost 2 bases, with 14 bases spanning the gap. This CDR3 contains 15 residues. Germline loops: CDR1 SGHTA, CDR2 FQGNSA. In DNA, the CDR3 is TGTGCCAGCAGCTTGCTGGCAGGGGCCCCCTACGAGCAGTACTTC. It codes for CASSLLAGAPYEQYF.

In its sample, this clonotype was seen a few times. The rearrangement uses TRBV5-1 and TRBJ2-4, with D possibly TRBD1 on 5 matching bases. CDR3 length equals 15 residues. With 4 bases removed from V and 0 bases from J, the gap between germline ends came to 11 bases. Germline assignment: CDR1 SGHRS and CDR2 YFSETQ. The CDR3 spells CASSLDTTAKNIQYF. The CDR3 region has the DNA TGCGCCAGCAGCCTGGACACCACAGCCAAAAACATTCAGTACTTC. The entire variable domain, with the rest obtained from reference TRBV5-1 and TRBJ2-4, is as follows: KAGVTQTPRYLIKTRGQQVTLSCSPISGHRSVSWYQQTPGQGLQFLFEYFSETQRNKGNFPGRFSGRQFSNSRSEMNVSTLELGDSALYLCASSLDTTAKNIQYFGAGTRLSVL.

This clonotype was seen a handful of times. The genes are TRBV27 and TRBJ2-7; 10 positions agree with TRBD1. The germline gives CDR1 MNHEY, CDR2 SMNVEV (reference sequence). Trimming at V came to 4 bases and at J to 6 bases, leaving 6 bases not matched to a gene. The CDR3 loop spans 14 amino acids. This CDR3 is CASSSNRDRGEQYF. CDR3 bases: TGTGCCAGCAGTTCAAACCGGGACAGGGGCGAGCAGTACTTC.

Details on this clonotype: A single base separates this from a much larger clone, so it may be a read error. Here the CDR3 DNA reads TGTGCCAGCAGTGGGGGGACAGGGAAATTAGGAGGAGATTTCTTT. Protein: CASSGGTGKLGGDFF. V and J are TRBV6-1 and TRBJ1-1, with 9 bases identical to TRBD1. The CDR3 is 15 amino acids. J lost 13 bases, V lost 4 bases, and 16 bases had no gene match. Germline CDR1 and CDR2: MNHNS and SASEGT.

V gene TRBV5-1 combines with J gene TRBJ2-1; unclear D gene. Looked up from germline, CDR1 is SGHRS and CDR2 is YFSETQ. CDR3 size: 13 residues. The V end was cut by 2 bases, the J end by 10 bases, with 13 bases between. CDR3 nucleotide sequence: TGCGCCAGCAGCTTAGGGTACCAGGAGGAGCAGTTCTTC. It is translated as CASSLGYQEEQFF.

J is TRBJ2-1 and V is TRBV24-1; D gene uncertain. The length of the CDR3 is 14 residues. Germline lookup yields CDR1 KGHDR and CDR2 SFDVKD. Trimming removed 3 bases at V and 5 bases at J, with 10 bases between. CDR3 coding DNA: TGTGCCACCAGTGATCTGGACCTCGACAATGAGCAGTTCTTC. Translated: CATSDLDLDNEQFF.

This clonotype has a count of ten or more. This chain links TRBV30 with TRBJ1-2; D gene ambiguous. The length of the CDR3 is 15 residues. Trimming removed 2 bases at V and 2 bases at J, with 15 bases between. Germline CDR1 and CDR2: GTSNPN and SVGIG (reference sequence). The CDR3 is CAWSTTRTGNYGYTF. CDR3 bases: TGTGCCTGGAGTACGACCCGGACGGGAAACTATGGCTACACCTTC. The full variable domain, with the rest looked up from reference TRBV30 and TRBJ1-2, is SQTIHQWPATLVQPVGSPLSLECTVEGTSNPNLYWYRQAAGRGLQLLFYSVGIGQISSEVPQNLSASRPQDRQFILSSKKLLLSDSGFYLCAWSTTRTGNYGYTFGSGTRLTVV.

In its sample, this clonotype was seen many times. The chain employs TRBV11-2 and TRBJ1-1; no clear D. V lost 5 bases and J 4 bases, leaving 11 bases between the germline ends. The CDR3 loop spans 13 amino acids. Germline V CDR1 and CDR2: SGHAT, FQNNGV. As DNA, the CDR3 is TGTGCCAGCAGCCTTTCCCTTTCCACTGAAGCTTTCTTT. Translating it yields CASSLSLSTEAFF.

This clonotype was counted at least ten times. This chain links TRBV6-1 with TRBJ2-5, with D tentatively TRBD2 (5 bases). Germline-derived CDR1 and CDR2 are MNHNS and SASEGT. The V gene lost 2 bases and the J gene lost 0 bases, with 7 bases spanning the gap. CDR3 size: 14 residues. This chain's CDR3 is CASSEWRYQETQYF. The CDR3 region has the DNA TGTGCCAGCAGTGAATGGAGGTACCAAGAGACCCAGTACTTC.

This clonotype was seen repeatedly, ten times or more. This chain connects TRBV9 to TRBJ2-3, with D perhaps matching TRBD1 (6 bases). V was clipped by 4 bases and J by 2 bases, with 17 bases between them. Germline assignment: CDR1 SGDLS and CDR2 YYNGEE. The CDR3 is 16 amino acids. The CDR3 DNA reads TGTGCCAGCAGCCCGGGACACCCCGGGAACACAGATACGCAGTATTTT. Translating gives CASSPGHPGNTDTQYF. The full variable domain, in which reference TRBV9 and TRBJ2-3 provide the parts outside the CDR3, is DSGVTQTPKHLITATGQRVTLRCSPRSGDLSVYWYQQSLDQGLQFLIQYYNGEERAKGNILERFSAQQFPDLHSELNLSSLELGDSALYFCASSPGHPGNTDTQYFGPGTRLTVL.

This clonotype appeared many times. The V gene is TRBV10-3, the J gene TRBJ2-7, with a possible D match to TRBD1 (6 bases). CDR3 length equals 16 residues. From germline, CDR1 is ENHRY and CDR2 SYGVKD. The ends were cut back, 0 bases at V and 6 bases at J, with 18 bases in the middle. CDR3 region: CAISESDSQGMSEQYF. Written as DNA, the CDR3 is TGTGCCATCAGTGAGTCGGATAGTCAGGGGATGAGCGAGCAGTACTTC.

As concerns this clonotype: A much larger clonotype is one base distant, so this may be a read error. J is TRBJ2-3 and V is TRBV6-1; D is undetermined. CDR1 is MNHNS, CDR2 SASEGT, per germline. The CDR3 totals 13 residues. V was shortened by 7 bases and J by 2 bases, with 10 bases between the two germline ends. The CDR3 bases are TGTGCCAGCAAGGCACAGTCCACAGATACGCAGTATTTT. Its translation: CASKAQSTDTQYF.

About this clonotype itself: This clone may be a read error of a much larger clone one base away. The gene calls are TRBV20-1 and TRBJ1-1; the match to TRBD1 covers 9 bases. Trimming took 0 bases from V and 6 from J; bases not matched to a gene: 2. Germline CDR1 is DFQATT and CDR2 is SNEGSKA (reference sequence). The CDR3 runs 13 residues. The CDR3 region has the DNA TGCAGTGCTAGAGAGGACAGGGGATCTGAAGCTTTCTTT. Residues: CSAREDRGSEAFF.